This T cell receptor beta chain was observed in a study of T-cell reconstitution after alpha-beta-depleted transplantation in children. CDR1 and CDR2 from the germline V gene are SGHRS and YFSETQ. This CDR3 comprises 13 residues. V dropped 2 bases and J dropped 8; count of bases not matched to a gene: 4. Researchers prepared the TCRbeta library using unique molecular identifiers, the study reports. TCRdb independently ran MiXCR on the PCR reads; one entry per CDR3 protein. The data contain about 500,000 distinct CDR3 sequences, roughly 33% of them singletons. The sequence derives from a human donor who donated a stem cell graft to a child with aplastic anemia. This chain joins TRBV5-1 and TRBJ1-1, with 9 bases lining up with TRBD1. Material: PBMCs from the stem cell graft donor, obtained from the stem cell graft. The CDR3 DNA reads as TGCGCCAGCAGCTTACAGGGGGCTAGGGAAGCTTTCTTT. Protein sequence: CASSLQGAREAFF. Looking up the rest from reference TRBV5-1 and TRBJ1-1 gives the full variable domain: KAGVTQTPRYLIKTRGQQVTLSCSPISGHRSVSWYQQTPGQGLQFLFEYFSETQRNKGNFPGRFSGRQFSNSRSEMNVSTLELGDSALYLCASSLQGAREAFFGQGTRLTVV.